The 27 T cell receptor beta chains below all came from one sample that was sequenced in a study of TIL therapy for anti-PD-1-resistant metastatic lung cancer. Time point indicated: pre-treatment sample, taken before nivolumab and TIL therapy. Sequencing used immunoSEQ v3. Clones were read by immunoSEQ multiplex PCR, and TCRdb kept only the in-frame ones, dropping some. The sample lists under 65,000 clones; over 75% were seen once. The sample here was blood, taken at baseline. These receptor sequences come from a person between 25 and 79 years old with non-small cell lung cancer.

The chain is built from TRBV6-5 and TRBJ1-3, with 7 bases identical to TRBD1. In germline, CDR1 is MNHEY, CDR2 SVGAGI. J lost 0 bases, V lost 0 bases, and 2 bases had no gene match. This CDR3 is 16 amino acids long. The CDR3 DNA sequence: TGTGCCAGCAGTTACTCCGGGACAGACTCTGGAAACACCATATATTTT. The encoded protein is CASSYSGTDSGNTIYF.

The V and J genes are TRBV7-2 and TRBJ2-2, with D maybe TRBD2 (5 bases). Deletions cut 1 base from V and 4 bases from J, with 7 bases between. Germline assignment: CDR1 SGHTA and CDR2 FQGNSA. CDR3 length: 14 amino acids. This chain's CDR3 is CASSLGGATGELFF. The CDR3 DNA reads TGTGCCAGCAGCTTAGGGGGAGCCACCGGGGAGCTGTTTTTT.

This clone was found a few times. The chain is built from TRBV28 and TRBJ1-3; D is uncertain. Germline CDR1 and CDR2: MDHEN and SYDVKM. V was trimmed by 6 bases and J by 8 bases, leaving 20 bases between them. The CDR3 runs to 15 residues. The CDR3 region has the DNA TGTGCCAGCAGAGACGGTCCAGCCCTCCGAGACACCATATATTTT. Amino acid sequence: CASRDGPALRDTIYF.

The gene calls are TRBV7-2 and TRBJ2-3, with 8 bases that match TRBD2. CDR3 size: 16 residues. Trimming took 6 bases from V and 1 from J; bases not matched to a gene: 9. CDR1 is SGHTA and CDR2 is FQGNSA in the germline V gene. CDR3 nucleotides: TGTGCCAGCAGAAGGGGGGCGGGAGGCCGCACAGATACGCAGTATTTT. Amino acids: CASRRGAGGRTDTQYF.

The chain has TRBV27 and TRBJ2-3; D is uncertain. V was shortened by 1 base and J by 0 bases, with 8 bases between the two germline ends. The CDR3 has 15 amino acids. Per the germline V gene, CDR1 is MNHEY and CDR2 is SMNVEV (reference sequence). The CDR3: CASSLFSSSTDTQYF. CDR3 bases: TGTGCCAGCAGTTTATTTTCCTCTAGCACAGATACGCAGTATTTT.

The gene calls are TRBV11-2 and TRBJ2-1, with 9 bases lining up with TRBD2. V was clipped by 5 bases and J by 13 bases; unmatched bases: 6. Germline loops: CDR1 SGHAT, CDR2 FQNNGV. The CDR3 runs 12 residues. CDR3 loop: CASSATSGRQFF. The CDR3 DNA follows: TGTGCCAGCAGCGCAACTAGCGGGCGTCAGTTCTTC.

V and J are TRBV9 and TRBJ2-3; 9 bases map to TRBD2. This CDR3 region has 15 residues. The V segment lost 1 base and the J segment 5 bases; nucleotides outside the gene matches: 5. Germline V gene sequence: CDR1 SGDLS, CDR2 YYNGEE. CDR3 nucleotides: TGTGCCAGCAGCGTATTTAGCGGGGGACAAGATACGCAGTATTTT. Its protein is CASSVFSGGQDTQYF.

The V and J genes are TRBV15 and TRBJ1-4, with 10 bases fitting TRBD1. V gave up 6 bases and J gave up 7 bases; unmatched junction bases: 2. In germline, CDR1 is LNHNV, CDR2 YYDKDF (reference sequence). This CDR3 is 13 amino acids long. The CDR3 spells CATRDRGFEKLFF. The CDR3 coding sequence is TGTGCCACCAGGGACAGGGGGTTTGAAAAACTGTTTTTT.

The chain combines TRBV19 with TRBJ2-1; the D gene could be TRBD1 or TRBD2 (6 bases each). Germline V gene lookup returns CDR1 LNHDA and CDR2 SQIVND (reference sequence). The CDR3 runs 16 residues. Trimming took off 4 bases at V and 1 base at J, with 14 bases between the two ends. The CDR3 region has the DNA TGTGCCAGTAGTACGGACGGGGGCCTTTCCTACAATGAGCAGTTCTTC. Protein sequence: CASSTDGGLSYNEQFF. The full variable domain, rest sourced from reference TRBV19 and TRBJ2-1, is DGGITQSPKYLFRKEGQNVTLSCEQNLNHDAMYWYRQDPGQGLRLIYYSQIVNDFQKGDIAEGYSVSREKKESFPLTVTSAQKNPTAFYLCASSTDGGLSYNEQFFGPGTRLTVL.

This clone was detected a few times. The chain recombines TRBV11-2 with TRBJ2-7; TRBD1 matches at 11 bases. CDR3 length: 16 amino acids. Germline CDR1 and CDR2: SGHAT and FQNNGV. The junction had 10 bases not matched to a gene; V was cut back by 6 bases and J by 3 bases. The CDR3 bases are TGTGCCAGCAGATCCTTTAGGGGACAGGGGGTCTACGAGCAGTACTTC. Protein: CASRSFRGQGVYEQYF.

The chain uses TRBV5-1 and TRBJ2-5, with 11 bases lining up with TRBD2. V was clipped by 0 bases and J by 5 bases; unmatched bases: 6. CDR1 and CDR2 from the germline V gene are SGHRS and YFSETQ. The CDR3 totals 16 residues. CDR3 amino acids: CASSLGTSGGRETQYF. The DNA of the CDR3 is TGCGCCAGCAGCTTGGGTACTAGCGGGGGCAGGGAGACCCAGTACTTC.

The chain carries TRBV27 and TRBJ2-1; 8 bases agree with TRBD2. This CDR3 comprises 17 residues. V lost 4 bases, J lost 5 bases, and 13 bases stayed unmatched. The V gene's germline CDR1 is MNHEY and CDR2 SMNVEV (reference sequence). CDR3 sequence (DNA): TGTGCCAGCAGTTCCCCCGGCTGGGCGGGGGGCAACAATGAGCAGTTCTTC. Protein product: CASSSPGWAGGNNEQFF.

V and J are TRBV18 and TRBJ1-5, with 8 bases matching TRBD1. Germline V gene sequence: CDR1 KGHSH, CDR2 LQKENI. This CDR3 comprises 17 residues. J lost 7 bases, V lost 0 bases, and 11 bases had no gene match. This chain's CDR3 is CASSPPSGTGGSQPQHF. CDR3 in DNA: TGTGCCAGCTCACCACCGTCGGGGACAGGAGGTAGCCAGCCCCAGCATTTT.

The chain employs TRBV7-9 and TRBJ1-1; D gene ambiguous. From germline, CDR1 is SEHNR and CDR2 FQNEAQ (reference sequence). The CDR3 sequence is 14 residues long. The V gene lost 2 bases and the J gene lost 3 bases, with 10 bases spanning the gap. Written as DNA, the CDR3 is TGTGCCAGCAGCTTACAATCTGGGTACACTGAAGCTTTCTTT. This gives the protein CASSLQSGYTEAFF.

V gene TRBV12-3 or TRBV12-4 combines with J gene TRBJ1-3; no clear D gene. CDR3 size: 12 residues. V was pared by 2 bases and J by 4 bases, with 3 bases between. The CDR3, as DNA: TGTGCCAGCAGTTTACTAGGAAACACCATATATTTT. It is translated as CASSLLGNTIYF.

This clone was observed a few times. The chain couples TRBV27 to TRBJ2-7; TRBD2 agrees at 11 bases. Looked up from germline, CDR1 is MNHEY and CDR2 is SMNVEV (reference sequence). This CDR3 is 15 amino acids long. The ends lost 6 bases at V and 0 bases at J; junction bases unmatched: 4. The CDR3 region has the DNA TGTGCCAGCAGGAGCACTAGCGGGAGCTCCTACGAGCAGTACTTC. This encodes CASRSTSGSSYEQYF.

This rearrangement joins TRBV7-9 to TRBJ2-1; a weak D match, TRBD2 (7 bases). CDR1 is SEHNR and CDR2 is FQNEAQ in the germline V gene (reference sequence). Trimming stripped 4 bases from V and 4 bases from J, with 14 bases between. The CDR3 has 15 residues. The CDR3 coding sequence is TGTGCCAGCAGCTCGAGGGGGGGCTTTTACAATGAGCAGTTCTTC. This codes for CASSSRGGFYNEQFF.

The CDR3 coding sequence is TGTGCCAGCAGCATCAAAGCTGATTGGAGGAACACTGAAGCTTTCTTT. Its translation is CASSIKADWRNTEAFF. This sequence joins TRBV27 and TRBJ1-1; D gene unclear. The CDR3 extends over 16 amino acids. Germline loops: CDR1 MNHEY, CDR2 SMNVEV (reference sequence). The V gene lost 6 bases and the J gene lost 1 base, with 18 bases spanning the gap.

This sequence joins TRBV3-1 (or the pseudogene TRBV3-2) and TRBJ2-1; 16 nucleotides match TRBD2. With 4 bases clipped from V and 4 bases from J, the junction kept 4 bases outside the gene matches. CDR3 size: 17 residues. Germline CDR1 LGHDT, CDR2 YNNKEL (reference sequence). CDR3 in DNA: TGTGCCAGCAGCCGAGGGACTAGCGGGAGGGGATACAATGAGCAGTTCTTC. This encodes CASSRGTSGRGYNEQFF.

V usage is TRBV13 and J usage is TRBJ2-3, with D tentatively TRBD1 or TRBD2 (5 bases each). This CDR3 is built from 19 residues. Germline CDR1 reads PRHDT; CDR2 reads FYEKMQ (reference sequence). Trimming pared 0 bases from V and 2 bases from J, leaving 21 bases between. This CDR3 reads CASSLGRGAFYPNTDTQYF. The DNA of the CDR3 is TGTGCCAGCAGCTTAGGCCGAGGGGCCTTCTACCCTAACACAGATACGCAGTATTTT. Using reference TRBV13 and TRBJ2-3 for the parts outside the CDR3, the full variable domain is AAGVIQSPRHLIKEKRETATLKCYPIPRHDTVYWYQQGPGQDPQFLISFYEKMQSDKGSIPDRFSAQQFSDYHSELNMSSLELGDSALYFCASSLGRGAFYPNTDTQYFGPGTRLTVL.

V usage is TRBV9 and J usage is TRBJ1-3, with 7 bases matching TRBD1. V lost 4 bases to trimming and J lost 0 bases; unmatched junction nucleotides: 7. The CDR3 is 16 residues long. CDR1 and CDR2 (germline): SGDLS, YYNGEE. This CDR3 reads CASSLLGQLSGNTIYF. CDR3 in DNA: TGTGCCAGCAGCCTGTTGGGACAGCTCTCTGGAAACACCATATATTTT.

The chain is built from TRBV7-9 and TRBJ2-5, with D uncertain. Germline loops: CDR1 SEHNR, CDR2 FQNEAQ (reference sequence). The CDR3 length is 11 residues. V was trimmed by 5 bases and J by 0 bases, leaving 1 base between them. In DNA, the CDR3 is TGTGCCAGCAGCGACCAAGAGACCCAGTACTTC. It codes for CASSDQETQYF.

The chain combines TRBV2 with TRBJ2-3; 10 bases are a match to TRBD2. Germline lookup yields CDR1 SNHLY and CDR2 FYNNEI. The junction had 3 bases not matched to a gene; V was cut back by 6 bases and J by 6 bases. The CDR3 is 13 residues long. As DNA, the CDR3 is TGTGCCAGCAGAAGTAGCGGGGGGGATACGCAGTATTTT. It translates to CASRSSGGDTQYF.

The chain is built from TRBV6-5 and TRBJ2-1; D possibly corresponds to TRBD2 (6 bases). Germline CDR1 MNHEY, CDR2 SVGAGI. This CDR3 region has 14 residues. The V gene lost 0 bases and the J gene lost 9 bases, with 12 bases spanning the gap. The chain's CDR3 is CASSYSRRDGEQFF. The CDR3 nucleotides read TGTGCCAGCAGTTACTCTAGGAGGGACGGTGAGCAGTTCTTC.

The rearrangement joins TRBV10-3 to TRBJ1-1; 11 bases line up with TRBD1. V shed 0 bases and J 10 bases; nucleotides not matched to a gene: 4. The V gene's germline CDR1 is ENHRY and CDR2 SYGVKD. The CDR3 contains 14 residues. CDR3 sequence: CAISESPGQGVAFF. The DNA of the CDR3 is TGTGCCATCAGTGAGTCGCCGGGACAGGGGGTAGCTTTCTTT.

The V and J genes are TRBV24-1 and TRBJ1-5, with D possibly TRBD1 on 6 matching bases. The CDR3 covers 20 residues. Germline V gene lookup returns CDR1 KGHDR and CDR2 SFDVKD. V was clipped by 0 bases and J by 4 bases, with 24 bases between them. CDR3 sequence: CATSDLRSDRRQALNQPQHF. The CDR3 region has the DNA TGTGCCACCAGTGATTTGCGGAGTGACAGGAGGCAGGCCCTAAATCAGCCCCAGCATTTT.

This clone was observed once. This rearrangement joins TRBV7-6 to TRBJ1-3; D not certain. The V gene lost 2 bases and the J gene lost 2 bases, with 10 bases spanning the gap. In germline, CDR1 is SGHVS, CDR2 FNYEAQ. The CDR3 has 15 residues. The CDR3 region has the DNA TGTGCCAGCAGCTTAAGGGATTCAACTGGAAACACCATATATTTT. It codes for CASSLRDSTGNTIYF.